The 14 T cell receptor beta chains below come from one sample, sequenced in a study of T-cell reconstitution after alpha-beta-depleted transplantation in children. These receptors have no identified antigens. Study-wide findings and caveats: The main origin of T-cell counts and diversity one year after transplant was newly produced T cells.

Unique molecular identifiers tagged the TCRbeta library. One entry per CDR3 protein, called by TCRdb with MiXCR from the PCR reads. Of about 300,000 distinct CDR3 sequences in the sample, roughly 7.8% were seen once. Source: peripheral blood, taken 360 days after TCRalphabeta/CD19-depleted stem cell transplant. Source of these receptors: a female patient between 2 and 15 years old who had a stem cell transplant for Fanconi anemia, so the T cells may come from the graft donor.

This clonotype was found many times. J is TRBJ2-2 and V is TRBV6-2 or TRBV6-3, with no clear D. In germline, CDR1 is MNHEY, CDR2 SVGEGT. V lost 5 bases and J 4 bases, leaving 14 bases between the germline ends. The CDR3 length is 15 residues. DNA of the CDR3: TGTGCCAGCAGTCTGGACGGTCGACCCACCGGGGAGCTGTTTTTT. Residues: CASSLDGRPTGELFF.

The sample holds many counts of this clonotype. The V gene is TRBV7-2, the J gene TRBJ1-2; TRBD1 matches at 9 bases. The CDR3 consists of 14 residues. Losses at the gene ends were 5 bases for V and 4 bases for J; bases not matched to a gene: 5. CDR1 and CDR2 from the germline V gene are SGHTA and FQGNSA. CDR3 DNA sequence: TGTGCCAGCAGCCTGGGACAGGGAGGCTATGGCTACACCTTC. Translating gives CASSLGQGGYGYTF.

This clonotype was seen repeatedly, ten times or more. This sequence joins TRBV12-3 or TRBV12-4 and TRBJ1-1, with 10 bases fitting TRBD1. V shed 1 base and J 6 bases; nucleotides not matched to a gene: 5. This CDR3 comprises 15 residues. This CDR3 reads CASSLDRQGAAEAFF. The CDR3 DNA sequence: TGTGCCAGCAGTTTAGATCGACAGGGGGCCGCTGAAGCTTTCTTT.

In this sample, this clonotype turned up many times. The J gene is TRBJ1-2, the V gene TRBV5-6, with D possibly TRBD1 on 6 matching bases. Germline values: CDR1 SGHDT, CDR2 YYEEEE. The V end was cut by 4 bases, the J end by 5 bases, with 15 bases between. The CDR3 sequence is 14 residues long. The CDR3: CASSVGQSLYGYTF. The CDR3 DNA is TGTGCCAGCAGCGTTGGACAGTCCCTTTATGGCTACACCTTC.

This clonotype was counted between two and nine times. This chain connects TRBV18 to TRBJ1-1, with D possibly matching TRBD1 (5 bases). The CDR3 covers 14 residues. V lost 6 bases, J lost 6 bases, and 17 bases lay in between. CDR1 is KGHSH, CDR2 LQKENI, per germline. CDR3 protein: CASSPGHGGAEAFF. Written as DNA, the CDR3 is TGTGCCAGCTCCCCTGGACACGGAGGAGCTGAAGCTTTCTTT.

This clonotype was observed many times. This chain uses TRBV9 with TRBJ1-3; D is unclear. This CDR3 contains 14 residues. The germline V and J ends were trimmed by 0 bases and 0 bases, with 4 bases remaining between them. The germline gives CDR1 SGDLS, CDR2 YYNGEE. The CDR3 DNA reads as TGTGCCAGCAGCGTAGAAAGCTCTGGAAACACCATATATTTT. It encodes CASSVESSGNTIYF.

CDR3 DNA: TGTGCCTCTTTAATGGACAGGACTTACGAGCAGTACTTC. Amino acid sequence: CASLMDRTYEQYF. The chain joins TRBV30 to TRBJ2-7; 7 positions agree with TRBD1. Trimming at V came to 7 bases and at J to 4 bases, leaving 10 bases not matched to a gene. Per germline, CDR1 GTSNPN and CDR2 SVGIG (reference sequence). The CDR3 length is 13 residues.

This clonotype was seen more than once but under ten times. This chain joins TRBV28 and TRBJ2-7, with 9 nucleotides matching TRBD1. J lost 3 bases, V lost 3 bases, and 6 bases had no gene match. Germline V gene data show CDR1 as MDHEN and CDR2 as SYDVKM. CDR3 size: 15 residues. The CDR3 bases are TGTGCCAGCAGTTTCTCCGGGACAGGGTTCTACGAGCAGTACTTC. It is translated as CASSFSGTGFYEQYF.

At least ten counts were recorded for this clonotype. The chain recombines TRBV12-3 or TRBV12-4 with TRBJ2-2; D perhaps matches TRBD2 (6 bases). CDR3 length equals 18 residues. V was shortened by 5 bases and J by 4 bases, with 23 bases between the two germline ends. Here the CDR3 reads CASSLPGGMGGVTGELFF. DNA of the CDR3: TGTGCCAGCAGTCTCCCTGGTGGCATGGGGGGAGTCACCGGGGAGCTGTTTTTT.

This clonotype was seen repeatedly, ten times or more. A read error may account for a junction end that differs from germline. The chain uses TRBV4-2 and TRBJ2-1; TRBD2 is a possible D gene (7 bases). CDR1 and CDR2 from the germline V gene are LGHNA and YNFKEQ. CDR3 length: 15 amino acids. CDR3 sequence (DNA): TGTGCCAGCCGCCAGGGTGGGGGGGCCACCAATGAGCAGTTCTTC. The encoded protein is CASRQGGGATNEQFF.

This clonotype was seen only a few times. Here the CDR3 reads CAWSRGRGSSYEQYF. DNA of the CDR3: TGTGCCTGGAGTAGGGGGCGGGGGAGCTCCTACGAGCAGTACTTC. V gene TRBV30 combines with J gene TRBJ2-7; D possibly uses TRBD1 or TRBD2 (7 bases each). CDR1 GTSNPN and CDR2 SVGIG come from the germline V gene (reference sequence). V was clipped by 2 bases and J by 0 bases, with 14 bases between them. There are 15 residues in the CDR3. The entire variable domain, with the rest obtained from reference TRBV30 and TRBJ2-7, is as follows: SQTIHQWPATLVQPVGSPLSLECTVEGTSNPNLYWYRQAAGRGLQLLFYSVGIGQISSEVPQNLSASRPQDRQFILSSKKLLLSDSGFYLCAWSRGRGSSYEQYFGPGTRLTVT.

This clonotype was counted at least ten times. V usage is TRBV2 and J usage is TRBJ2-7, with D perhaps being TRBD1 or TRBD2 (5 bases each). The CDR3 length is 14 residues. CDR1 is SNHLY, CDR2 FYNNEI, per germline. Trimming took 2 bases from V and 7 from J, leaving 15 bases between them. DNA for the CDR3: TGTGCCAGCAGTGAAAGTGGGACCGCCATTGAGCAGTACGTC. It encodes CASSESGTAIEQYV.

This clonotype was found many times. This chain links TRBV6-2 or TRBV6-3 with TRBJ2-7; D may correspond to TRBD1 or TRBD2 (5 bases each). The CDR3 has 15 amino acids. V was trimmed by 0 bases and J by 5 bases, leaving 14 bases between them. From germline, CDR1 is MNHEY and CDR2 SVGEGT. The CDR3 loop reads CASSYSGPRSNEQYF. As DNA, the CDR3 is TGTGCCAGCAGTTACTCGGGACCCAGGAGCAACGAGCAGTACTTC.

This clonotype was observed at least ten times. V is TRBV7-9 and J is TRBJ1-2; D uncertain. This CDR3 is 14 amino acids long. V gave up 1 base and J gave up 8 bases, with 14 bases separating them. Germline CDR1 SEHNR, CDR2 FQNEAQ (reference sequence). The CDR3 coding sequence is TGTGCCAGCAGCTTAGGCAGACCCTTGAACGGCTACACCTTC. This encodes CASSLGRPLNGYTF.